This TCR beta chain originates from a study of blood T cell repertoires in COVID-19. Study information: Acute and convalescent COVID-19 specimens originated in the United States, Italy and Spain. PBMCs, B-cell-depleted T cells, or T cells provided the cDNA or gDNA that made up the material.

The CDR3 is 15 residues long. The J segment lost 5 bases and the V segment lost 0 bases, leaving 5 bases of the junction unmatched. Germline-derived CDR1 and CDR2 are MDHEN and SYDVKM. Original handling: Reference gene primer amplification gave nucleated cell count estimates. Profiled with immunoSEQ multiplex PCR; TCRdb holds only in-frame clones, not every one. The V and J calls and clone size come from that table; D and trimming were worked out from the DNA. The sample consists of under 300,000 clones, around nine tenths of them appearing once. The rearrangement uses TRBV28 and TRBJ2-3; 7 nucleotides align to TRBD1. This receptor was obtained from a woman aged 40-49 years who had recovered from COVID-19. Sequencing was carried out using peripheral blood. CDR3 nucleotide sequence: TGTGCCAGCAGTTTATGGGGTGGGGACAGAGATACGCAGTATTTT. This gives the protein CASSLWGGDRDTQYF.